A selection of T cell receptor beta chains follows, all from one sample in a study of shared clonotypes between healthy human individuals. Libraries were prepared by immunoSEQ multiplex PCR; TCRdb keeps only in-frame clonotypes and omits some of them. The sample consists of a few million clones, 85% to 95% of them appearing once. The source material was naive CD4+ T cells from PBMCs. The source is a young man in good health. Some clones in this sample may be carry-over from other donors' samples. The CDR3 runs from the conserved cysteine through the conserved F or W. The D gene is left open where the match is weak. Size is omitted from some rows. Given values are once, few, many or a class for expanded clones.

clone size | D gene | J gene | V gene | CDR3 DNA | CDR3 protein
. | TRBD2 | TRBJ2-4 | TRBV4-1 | TGCGCCAGCAGCCAAGTGGGGGGGAAAAACATTCAGTACTTC | CASSQVGGKNIQYF
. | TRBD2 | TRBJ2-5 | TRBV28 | TGTGCCAGCACCACCGGGGCGGGAGGGCCCCAAGAGACCCAGTACTTC | CASTTGAGGPQETQYF
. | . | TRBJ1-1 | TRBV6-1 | TGTGCCAGCAGTGAAAGGATTAGGGTGAACCCTGAAGCTTTCTTT | CASSERIRVNPEAFF
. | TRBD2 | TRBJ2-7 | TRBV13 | TGTGCCAGCAGCCTTAGCGGGAGTCGATACGAGCAGTACTTC | CASSLSGSRYEQYF
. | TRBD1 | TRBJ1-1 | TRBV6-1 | TGTGCCAGCAGTGAAGGTTGGGGACAGGGTGTTACTGAAGCTTTCTTT | CASSEGWGQGVTEAFF
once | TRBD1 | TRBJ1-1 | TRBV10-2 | TGCGCCAGCAGCATAGAACAACGGACAGGGGGCTTGGGCACTGAAGCTTTCTTT | CASSIEQRTGGLGTEAFF
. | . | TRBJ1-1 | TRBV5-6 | TGTGCCAGCAGCTTTTTACAGGGTTCGCTTGGTAACACTGAAGCTTTCTTT | CASSFLQGSLGNTEAFF
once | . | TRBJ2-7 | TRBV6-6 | TGTGCCAGCAGAACCAGCCTTCCCGACGAGCAGTACTTC | CASRTSLPDEQYF
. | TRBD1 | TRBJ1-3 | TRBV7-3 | TGTGCCAGCAGCTTACAGGGGGCGGGTGGAAACACCATATATTTT | CASSLQGAGGNTIYF
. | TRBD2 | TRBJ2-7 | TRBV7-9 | TGTGCCAGCAGCCGCGGACTAGCGAGTTACGATACTACCTACGAGCAGTACTTC | CASSRGLASYDTTYEQYF
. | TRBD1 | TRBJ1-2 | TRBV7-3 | TGTGCCAGCAGCAAGGGACAGGGGCCGTTCCATGGCTACACCTTC | CASSKGQGPFHGYTF
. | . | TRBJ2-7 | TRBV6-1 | TGTGCCAGCAGTGGAGGGGTTCCCACTCCCTACGAGCAGTACTTC | CASSGGVPTPYEQYF
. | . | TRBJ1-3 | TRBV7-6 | TGTGCCAGCGGAACCCCCGGCTCTGGAAACACCATATATTTT | CASGTPGSGNTIYF
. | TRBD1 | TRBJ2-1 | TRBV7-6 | TGTGCCAGCAGCGCGACAGGGAATTCCTACAATGAGCAGTTCTTC | CASSATGNSYNEQFF
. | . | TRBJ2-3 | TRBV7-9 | TGTGCCAGCAGCTTTGGTGGGGGAGCGGATACGCAGTATTTT | CASSFGGGADTQYF
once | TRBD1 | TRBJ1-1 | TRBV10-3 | TGTGCCATCAGTGACCCCCGGGACAGCCGAACTGAAGCTTTCTTT | CAISDPRDSRTEAFF
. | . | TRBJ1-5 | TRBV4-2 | TGTGCCAGCAGCAGGAATTTCGAGGGGGACCAGCCCCAGCATTTT | CASSRNFEGDQPQHF
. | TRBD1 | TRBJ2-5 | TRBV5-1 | TGCGCCAGCAGCCCTAGGGGACAGGGGGCTAGGGAGACCCAGTACTTC | CASSPRGQGARETQYF